In this sample, the clone carrying this TCR beta chain turned up many times. Its antigen is still unknown. With iRepertoire HTBI primers and Arm-PCR of CDR3 regions, TCR beta libraries were built. One entry per CDR3 protein results from TCRdb running MiXCR on the multiplex PCR reads. The table has around 420,000 distinct CDR3 sequences, about 16% seen once. The sample's time point: newly diagnosed GD, antithyroid drugs for less than 3 months. Researchers made the TCR library from RNA that was extracted from PBMCs. American Thyroid Association guidelines defined how Graves' disease was diagnosed. The entry originates in a study of regulatory T cells in long-lasting Graves disease. Study in general: Newly diagnosed Graves' patients took antithyroid drugs under 3 months.

Study-level results: Reduced TCR diversity was observed in persistent Graves' patients versus newly diagnosed patients.

The sample consisted of peripheral blood mononuclear cells (PBMCs), taken at new diagnosis, from a patient treated with antithyroid drugs. This sequence originates from a female donor with Graves disease.

In DNA, the CDR3 is TGTGCCAGCGGTCGACAGACCAATGAGCAGTTCTTC. The encoded protein is CASGRQTNEQFF. The chain uses TRBV6-1 and TRBJ2-1, with D maybe TRBD1 (5 bases). V lost 8 bases to trimming and J lost 6 bases, with 11 bases between them. CDR3 length: 12 residues. CDR1 and CDR2 (germline): MNHNS, SASEGT.